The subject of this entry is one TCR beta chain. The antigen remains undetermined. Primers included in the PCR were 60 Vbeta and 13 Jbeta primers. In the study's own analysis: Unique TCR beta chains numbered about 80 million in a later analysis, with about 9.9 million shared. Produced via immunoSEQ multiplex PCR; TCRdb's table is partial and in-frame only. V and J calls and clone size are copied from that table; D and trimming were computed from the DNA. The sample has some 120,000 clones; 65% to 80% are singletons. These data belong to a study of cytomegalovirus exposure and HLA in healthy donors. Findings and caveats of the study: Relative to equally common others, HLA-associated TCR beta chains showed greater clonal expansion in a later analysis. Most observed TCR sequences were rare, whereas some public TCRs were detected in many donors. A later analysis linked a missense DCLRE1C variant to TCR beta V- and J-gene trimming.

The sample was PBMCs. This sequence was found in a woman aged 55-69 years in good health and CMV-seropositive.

CDR3 loop: CASSQGQGMNTEAFF. The CDR3 coding sequence is TGCGCCAGCAGCCAAGGACAGGGAATGAACACTGAAGCTTTCTTT. The chain carries TRBV4-3 and TRBJ1-1; 7 bases align to TRBD1. Germline assignment: CDR1 LGHNA and CDR2 YSLEER. This CDR3 is 15 amino acids long. With V trimmed by 1 base and J by 0 bases, 2 bases remained unmatched.